The source of this T cell receptor (beta chain) is a study of cytomegalovirus exposure and HLA in healthy donors. Study background: Clustering assigned about 79% of the roughly 370 genotyped donors to the Caucasian-associated ancestry cluster. The study, taken as a whole, reports: Available immune exposure information was restricted to CMV serostatus only. Accurate predictions that matched the HLA-A and HLA-B alleles of most subjects were reportedly made from TCR beta sequences. Across HLA loci, a later analysis found differing TCR association rates, with DRB1 most and HLA-C fewest.

V shed 4 bases and J shed 8 bases, with 18 bases lying between them. The CDR3 contains 15 residues. Germline CDR1 reads SGHRS; CDR2 reads YFSETQ. Worth noting for this clone: What it binds is not known.

PCR used 60 Vbeta primers and 13 Jbeta primers. Generated by immunoSEQ multiplex PCR, the TCRdb table keeps only in-frame clones and is missing some. The data contain fewer than 90,000 clones, 55% to 80% of them singletons. This clonotype originated in a man aged 35 to 55 in good health and CMV-seropositive. V gene TRBV5-1 combines with J gene TRBJ1-4; a possible D gene is TRBD1 (5 bases). The specimen was PBMCs. In nucleotides, the CDR3 is TGCGCCAGCAGCCCGGTCGGAGGGGAGGGCGAAAAACTGTTTTTT. Translating it yields CASSPVGGEGEKLFF.